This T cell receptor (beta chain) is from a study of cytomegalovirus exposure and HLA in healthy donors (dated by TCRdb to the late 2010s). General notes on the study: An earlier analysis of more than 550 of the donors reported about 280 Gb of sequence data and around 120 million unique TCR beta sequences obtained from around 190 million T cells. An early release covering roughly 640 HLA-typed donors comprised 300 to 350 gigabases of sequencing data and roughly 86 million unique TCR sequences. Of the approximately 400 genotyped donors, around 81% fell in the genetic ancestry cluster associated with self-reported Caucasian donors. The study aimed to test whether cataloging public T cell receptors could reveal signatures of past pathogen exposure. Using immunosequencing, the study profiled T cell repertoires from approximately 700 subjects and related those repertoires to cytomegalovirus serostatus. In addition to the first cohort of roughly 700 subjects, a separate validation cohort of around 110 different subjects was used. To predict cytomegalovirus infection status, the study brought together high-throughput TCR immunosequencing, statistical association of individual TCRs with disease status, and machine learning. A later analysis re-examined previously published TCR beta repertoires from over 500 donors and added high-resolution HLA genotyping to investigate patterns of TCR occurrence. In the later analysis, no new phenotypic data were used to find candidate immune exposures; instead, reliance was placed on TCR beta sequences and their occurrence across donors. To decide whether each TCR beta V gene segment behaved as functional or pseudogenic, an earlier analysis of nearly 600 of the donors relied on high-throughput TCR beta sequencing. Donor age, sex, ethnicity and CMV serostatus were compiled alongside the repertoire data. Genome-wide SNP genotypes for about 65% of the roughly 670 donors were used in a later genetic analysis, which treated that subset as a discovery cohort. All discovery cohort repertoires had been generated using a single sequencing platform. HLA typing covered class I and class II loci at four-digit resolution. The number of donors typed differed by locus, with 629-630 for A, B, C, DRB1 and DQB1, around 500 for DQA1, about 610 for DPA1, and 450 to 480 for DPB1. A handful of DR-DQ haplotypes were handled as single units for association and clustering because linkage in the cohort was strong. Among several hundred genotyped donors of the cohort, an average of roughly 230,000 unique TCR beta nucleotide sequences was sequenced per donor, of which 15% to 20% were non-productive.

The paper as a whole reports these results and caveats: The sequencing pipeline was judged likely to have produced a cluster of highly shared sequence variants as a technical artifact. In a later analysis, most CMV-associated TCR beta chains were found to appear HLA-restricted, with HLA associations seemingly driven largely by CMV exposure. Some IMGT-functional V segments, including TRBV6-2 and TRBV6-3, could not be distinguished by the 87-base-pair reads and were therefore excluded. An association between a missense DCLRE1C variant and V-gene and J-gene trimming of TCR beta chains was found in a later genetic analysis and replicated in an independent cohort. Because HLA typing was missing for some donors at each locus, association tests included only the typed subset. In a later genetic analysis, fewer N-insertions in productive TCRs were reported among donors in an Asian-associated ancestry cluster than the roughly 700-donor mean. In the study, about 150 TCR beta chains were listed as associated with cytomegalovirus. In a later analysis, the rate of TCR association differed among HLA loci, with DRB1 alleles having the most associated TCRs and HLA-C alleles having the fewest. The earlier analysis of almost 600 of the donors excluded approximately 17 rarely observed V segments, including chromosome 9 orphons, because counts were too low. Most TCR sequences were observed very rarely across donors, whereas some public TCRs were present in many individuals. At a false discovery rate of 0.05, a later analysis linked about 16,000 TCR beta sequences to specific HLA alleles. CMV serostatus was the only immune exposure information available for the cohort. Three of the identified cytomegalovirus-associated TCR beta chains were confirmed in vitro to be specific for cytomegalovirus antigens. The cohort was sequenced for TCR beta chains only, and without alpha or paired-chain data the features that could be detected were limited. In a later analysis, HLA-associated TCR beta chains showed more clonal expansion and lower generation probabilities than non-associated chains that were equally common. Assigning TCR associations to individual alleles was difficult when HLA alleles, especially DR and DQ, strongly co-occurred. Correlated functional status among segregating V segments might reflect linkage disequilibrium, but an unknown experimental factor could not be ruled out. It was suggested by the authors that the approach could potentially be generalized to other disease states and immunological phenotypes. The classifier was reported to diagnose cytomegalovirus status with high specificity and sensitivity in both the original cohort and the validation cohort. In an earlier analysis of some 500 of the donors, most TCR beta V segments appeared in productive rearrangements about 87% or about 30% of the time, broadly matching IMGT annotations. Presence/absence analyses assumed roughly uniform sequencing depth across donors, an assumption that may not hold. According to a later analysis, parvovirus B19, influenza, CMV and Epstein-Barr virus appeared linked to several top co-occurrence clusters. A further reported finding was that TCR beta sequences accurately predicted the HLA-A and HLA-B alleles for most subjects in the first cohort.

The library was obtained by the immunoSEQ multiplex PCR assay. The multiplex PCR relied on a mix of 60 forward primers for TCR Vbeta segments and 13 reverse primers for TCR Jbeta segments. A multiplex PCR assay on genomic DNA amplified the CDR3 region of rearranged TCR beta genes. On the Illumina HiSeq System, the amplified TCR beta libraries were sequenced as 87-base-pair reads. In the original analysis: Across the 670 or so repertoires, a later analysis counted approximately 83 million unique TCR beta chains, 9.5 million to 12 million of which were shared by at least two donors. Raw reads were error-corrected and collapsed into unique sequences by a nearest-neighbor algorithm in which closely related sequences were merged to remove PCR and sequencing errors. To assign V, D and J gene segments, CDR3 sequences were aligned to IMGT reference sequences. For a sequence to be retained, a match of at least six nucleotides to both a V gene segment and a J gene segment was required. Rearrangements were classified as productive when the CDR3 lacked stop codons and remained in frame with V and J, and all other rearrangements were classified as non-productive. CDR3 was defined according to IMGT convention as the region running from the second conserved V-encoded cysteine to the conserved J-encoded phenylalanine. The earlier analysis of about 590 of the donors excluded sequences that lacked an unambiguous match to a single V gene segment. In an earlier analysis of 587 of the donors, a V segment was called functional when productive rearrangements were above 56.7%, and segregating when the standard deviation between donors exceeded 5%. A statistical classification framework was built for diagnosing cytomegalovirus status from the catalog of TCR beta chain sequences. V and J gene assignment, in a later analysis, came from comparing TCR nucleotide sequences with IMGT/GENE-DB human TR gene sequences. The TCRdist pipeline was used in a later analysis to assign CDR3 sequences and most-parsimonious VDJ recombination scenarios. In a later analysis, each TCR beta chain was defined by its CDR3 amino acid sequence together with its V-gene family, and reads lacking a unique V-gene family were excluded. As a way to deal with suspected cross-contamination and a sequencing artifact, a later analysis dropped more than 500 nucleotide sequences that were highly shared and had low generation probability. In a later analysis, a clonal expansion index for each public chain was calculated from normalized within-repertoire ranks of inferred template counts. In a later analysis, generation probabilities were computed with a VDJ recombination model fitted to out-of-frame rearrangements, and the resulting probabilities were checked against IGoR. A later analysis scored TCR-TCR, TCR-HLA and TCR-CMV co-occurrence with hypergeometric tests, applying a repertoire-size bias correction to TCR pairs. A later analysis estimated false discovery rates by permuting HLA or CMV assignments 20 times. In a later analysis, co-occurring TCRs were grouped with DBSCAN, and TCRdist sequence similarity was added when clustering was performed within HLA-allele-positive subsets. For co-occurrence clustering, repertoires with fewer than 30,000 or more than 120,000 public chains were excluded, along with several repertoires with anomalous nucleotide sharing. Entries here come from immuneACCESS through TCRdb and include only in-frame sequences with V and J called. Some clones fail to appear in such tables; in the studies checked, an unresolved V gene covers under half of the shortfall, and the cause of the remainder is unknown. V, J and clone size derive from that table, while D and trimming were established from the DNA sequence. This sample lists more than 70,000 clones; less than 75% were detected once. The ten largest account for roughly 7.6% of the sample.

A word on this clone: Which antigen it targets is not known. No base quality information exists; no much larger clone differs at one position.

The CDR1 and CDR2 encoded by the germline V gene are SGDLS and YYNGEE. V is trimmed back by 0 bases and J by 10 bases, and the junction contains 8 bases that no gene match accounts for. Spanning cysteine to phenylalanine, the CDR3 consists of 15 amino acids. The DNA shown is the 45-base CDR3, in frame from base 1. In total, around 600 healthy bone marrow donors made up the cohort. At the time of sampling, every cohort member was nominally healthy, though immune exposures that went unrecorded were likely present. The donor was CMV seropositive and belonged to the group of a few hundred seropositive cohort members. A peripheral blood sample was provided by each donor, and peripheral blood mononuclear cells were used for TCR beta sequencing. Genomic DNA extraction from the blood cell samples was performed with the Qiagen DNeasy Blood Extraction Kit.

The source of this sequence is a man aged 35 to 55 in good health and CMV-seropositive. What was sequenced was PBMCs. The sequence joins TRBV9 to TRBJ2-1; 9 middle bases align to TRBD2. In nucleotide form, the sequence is TGTGCCAGCAGCGTAGAGGGTAGCGGGAGTTGGGAGCAGTTCTTC. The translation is CASSVEGSGSWEQFF.